This T cell receptor beta chain was documented in a study of beta chain features in type 1 diabetes. The CDR3 spans 14 residues. V trimming: 5 bases; J trimming: 6 bases; junction bases outside the gene matches: 10. Germline CDR1 is MNHEY and CDR2 is SVGAGI. The entirety of the isolated RNA underwent reverse transcription, so expressed TCRB transcripts were sequenced. Profiled with immunoSEQ multiplex PCR; TCRdb holds only in-frame clones, not every one. This table holds roughly 140,000 clones, approximately 12% found once. Sequenced sample: central memory CD4+ T cells from blood. The V gene is TRBV6-5, the J gene TRBJ2-7, with 7 bases fitting TRBD1. This TCR derives from a man between 18 and 29 years old in good health. The chain's CDR3 is CASSEIQGPLEQYF. In DNA form, the CDR3 reads TGTGCCAGCAGTGAAATACAGGGGCCACTCGAGCAGTACTTC.